The rows below give T cell receptor beta chains drawn from one sample of a study of OX40 agonist ivuxolimab in advanced cancers. TCRdb keeps only in-frame clones here, not all; method: immunoSEQ multiplex PCR. The table has 53,000 or so clones, about 90% seen once. The specimen comprised CD4+ or CD8+ T cells sorted from blood, sampled in a trial of the OX40 agonist ivuxolimab. Every receptor here comes from an adult with an advanced solid tumor such as melanoma, head and neck, liver or kidney cancer. CDR3s include the opening cysteine and the closing phenylalanine or tryptophan. D genes are given only for firm matches. Expanded clones are given a class, and other clones once, few, many or no size at all.

D	J	V	size	DNA	CDR3
TRBD2	TRBJ2-1	TRBV27	NA	TGTGCCAGCAGTTTACGGGGACTAGCGGGAGGGCACTACAATGAGCAGTTCTTC	CASSLRGLAGGHYNEQFF
TRBD2	TRBJ2-1	TRBV6-5	NA	TGTGCCAGCAGGGGGCTAGCGGGAGGGAACAATGAGCAGTTCTTC	CASRGLAGGNNEQFF
TRBD1	TRBJ2-7	TRBV5-1	NA	TGCGCCAGCAGCAAGAGCCGGGACAGCTCCTACGAGCAGTACTTC	CASSKSRDSSYEQYF
NA	TRBJ1-6	TRBV2	NA	TGTGCCAGCAGGGGGACGGCGACTAATTCACCCCTCCACTTT	CASRGTATNSPLHF
NA	TRBJ2-1	TRBV5-6	once	TGTGCCAGCAGCTTAATCTCCCGCCATGATCCCAATGAGCAGTTCTTC	CASSLISRHDPNEQFF
NA	TRBJ2-4	TRBV15	NA	TGTGCCACCAGCAGACCTTGGAGGGGCGGCCAAAACATTCAGTACTTC	CATSRPWRGGQNIQYF
NA	TRBJ2-7	TRBV15	NA	TGTGCCACCAGCAGGGACACAACTTACGAGCAGTACTTC	CATSRDTTYEQYF
TRBD1	TRBJ2-7	TRBV18	NA	TGTGCCAGCTCACCCCCTTTTGGGACAGGGTTGGCCGAGCAGTACTTC	CASSPPFGTGLAEQYF
TRBD1	TRBJ2-7	TRBV6-1	NA	TGTGCCAGCGTACGACGGGACAGCTCCTACGAGCAGTACTTC	CASVRRDSSYEQYF
TRBD1	TRBJ2-7	TRBV9	NA	TGTGCCAGCAGCGCCCGGACAGGTTTGTCCTACGAGCAGTACTTC	CASSARTGLSYEQYF
TRBD2	TRBJ2-1	TRBV7-2	NA	TGTGCCAGCAGCACCGTAGCGGGAGGCCGCTCCAATGAGCAGTTCTTC	CASSTVAGGRSNEQFF
TRBD1	TRBJ1-1	TRBV28	NA	TGTGCCAGCAGTTTATGGGCAGGGGGCGCTTCCACTGAAGCTTTCTTT	CASSLWAGGASTEAFF
TRBD1	TRBJ2-3	TRBV6-4	NA	TGTGCCAGCATCATGGGCCGACAGGGACCTAGCACAGATACGCAGTATTTT	CASIMGRQGPSTDTQYF
TRBD1	TRBJ2-7	TRBV19	NA	TGTGCCAGTAGTATCGGTGGACAGGGGAACGAGCAGTACTTC	CASSIGGQGNEQYF
TRBD1	TRBJ2-6	TRBV7-3	NA	TGTGCCAGCAGCGTCCGACAGGGTGGGGCCAACGTCCTGACTTTC	CASSVRQGGANVLTF
NA	TRBJ1-2	TRBV7-2	NA	TGTGCCAGCAGCTTAGTTGGGTCAGCCAACTATGGCTACACCTTC	CASSLVGSANYGYTF
NA	TRBJ1-1	TRBV11-2	NA	TGTGCCAGCAGCTTAGATTACAGGAACCTGAACACTGAAGCTTTCTTT	CASSLDYRNLNTEAFF
NA	TRBJ1-4	TRBV27	NA	TGTGCCAGCAGTTCCCACGGGGTGAATGAAAAACTGTTTTTT	CASSSHGVNEKLFF
TRBD2	TRBJ2-1	TRBV9	NA	TGTGCCAGCACCAGACTAGCGGGAGGCAATGAGCAGTTCTTC	CASTRLAGGNEQFF
NA	TRBJ2-2	TRBV9	NA	TGTGCCAGCAGCGTAGGAAGGGTTTACACCGGGGAGCTGTTTTTT	CASSVGRVYTGELFF
NA	TRBJ2-7	TRBV19	NA	TGTGCCAGTAGTACCCATGACGGGGGCTACGAGCAGTACTTC	CASSTHDGGYEQYF
TRBD1	TRBJ2-7	TRBV27	NA	TGTGCCAGCAGGGATATAGGGACAGGGTTCTACGAGCAGTACTTC	CASRDIGTGFYEQYF
NA	TRBJ1-6	TRBV5-1	NA	TGCGCCAGCAGCTTGGAACTGGTTAACTCACCCCTCCACTTT	CASSLELVNSPLHF
NA	TRBJ2-5	TRBV4-1	NA	TGCGCCAGCAGCTCCCGGGAGCACGAGACCCAGTACTTC	CASSSREHETQYF
NA	TRBJ2-7	TRBV6-5	NA	TGTGCCAGCAGGGGCATGGGGGAGCAGTACTTC	CASRGMGEQYF
TRBD1	TRBJ1-5	TRBV28	few	TGTGCCAGCAGTTGGGACAGGGTAAGCAATCAGCCCCAGCATTTT	CASSWDRVSNQPQHF
TRBD2	TRBJ2-2	TRBV9	NA	TGTGCCAGCAGCGTTCTAGCGGGAGTCGGCGGGGAGCTGTTTTTT	CASSVLAGVGGELFF
NA	TRBJ2-5	TRBV6-6	NA	TGTGCCACGTACGGGACGGACGGGCCCCAGTACTTC	CATYGTDGPQYF
NA	TRBJ2-7	TRBV6-6	NA	TGTGCCAGCAGTGGAGGGGGGAGCGGAAACTACGAGCAGTACTTC	CASSGGGSGNYEQYF
NA	TRBJ2-7	TRBV29-1	NA	TGCAGCGTTGAAGATGGTAGCACCTACGAGCAGTACTTC	CSVEDGSTYEQYF
NA	TRBJ2-2	TRBV27	NA	TGTGCCAGCAGCATAGAGCTGCCCGGGGAGCTGTTTTTT	CASSIELPGELFF
NA	TRBJ1-2	TRBV19	NA	TGTGCCAGTAGTATGATAGTGGGCCTCCCCTCCACCTTC	CASSMIVGLPSTF
NA	TRBJ2-3	TRBV30	NA	TGTGCCTGGAGACCTAGGGACCGCACAGATACGCAGTATTTT	CAWRPRDRTDTQYF
NA	TRBJ2-7	TRBV28	NA	TGTGCCAGCAGGGGGGCGCCCTACGAGCAGTACTTC	CASRGAPYEQYF
NA	TRBJ1-1	TRBV30	NA	TGTGCCTGGAGTTTAAGAGAAGGAGCTTTCTTT	CAWSLREGAFF
TRBD1	TRBJ2-3	TRBV19	NA	TGTGCCAGTAGTCCCCGGGACAGGGGGCTTGGGGATACGCAGTATTTT	CASSPRDRGLGDTQYF
NA	TRBJ1-4	TRBV5-1	NA	TGCGCCAGCAGCTTCTATAGTCCAACTGAGGAAAAACTGTTTTTT	CASSFYSPTEEKLFF
TRBD2	TRBJ2-7	TRBV29-1	NA	TGCAGCGACCAAGATCCCCTTGGCGGGAGTGGTTACGAGCAGTACTTC	CSDQDPLGGSGYEQYF
TRBD1	TRBJ2-4	TRBV9	NA	TGTGCCAGCAGCCGGCAGGGGGTAGTGAAAAACATTCAGTACTTC	CASSRQGVVKNIQYF
NA	TRBJ2-2	TRBV5-4	few	TGTGCCAGCAGCTCAGACCCGAACACCGGGGAGCTGTTTTTT	CASSSDPNTGELFF
NA	TRBJ1-5	TRBV5-1	few	TGCGCCAGCAGTCAACAGGGCGGTCAGCCCCAGCATTTT	CASSQQGGQPQHF
NA	TRBJ2-2	TRBV5-1	few	TGCGCCAGCGGAAAGACTACAGGGCCAACCAACACCGGGGAGCTGTTTTTT	CASGKTTGPTNTGELFF
TRBD1	TRBJ1-1	TRBV7-3	NA	TGTGCCAGCAGGTATACCGGGACAGCGAACACTGAAGCTTTCTTT	CASRYTGTANTEAFF
TRBD1	TRBJ1-1	TRBV7-3	NA	TGTGCCAGCAGCACGACAGGGGGGGTCACTGAAGCTTTCTTT	CASSTTGGVTEAFF
NA	TRBJ2-3	TRBV29-1	NA	TGCAGCGTTGTCGGGATCGGAGATACGCAGTATTTT	CSVVGIGDTQYF
TRBD2	TRBJ2-7	TRBV19	NA	TGTGCCAGTAGTCGATGGCTAGCGGGAGAAGTGAACGAGCAGTACTTC	CASSRWLAGEVNEQYF
NA	TRBJ2-5	TRBV6-5	NA	TGTGCCAGCAGCCAACAAGGGGGACAAGAGACCCAGTACTTC	CASSQQGGQETQYF
TRBD1	TRBJ2-3	TRBV7-9	NA	TGTGCCAGCAGCCTCGGGACAGGGACAGATACGCAGTATTTT	CASSLGTGTDTQYF
NA	TRBJ2-3	TRBV18	NA	TGTGCCAGCTCACCACGGGGGTACGGCACAGATACGCAGTATTTT	CASSPRGYGTDTQYF
TRBD1	TRBJ1-4	TRBV30	NA	TGTGCCTGGAACTATCAGGGGGCTGGTGAAAAACTGTTTTTT	CAWNYQGAGEKLFF
NA	TRBJ2-7	TRBV19	NA	TGTGCCAGCAGTATATACGGGCAAACCTACGAGCAGTACTTC	CASSIYGQTYEQYF
TRBD2	TRBJ2-1	TRBV19	NA	TGTGCCAGTAGCAGTACTAGCGGGAGTAGGCATGAGCAGTTCTTC	CASSSTSGSRHEQFF